These 2 T cell receptor beta chains originate from one sample sequenced in a study of blood T cells in healthy people across ages. The second PCR ran roughly 7 to 11 cycles with a sample-barcoded 5' primer and J-beta primers. TCRdb reanalysed the 5' RACE reads using MiXCR and keeps one entry per CDR3 protein. The table has 730,000 or so distinct CDR3 sequences, approximately 40% seen once. The sample taken for sequencing was blood. The source of these receptors is an elderly man in good health.

The chain has TRBV2 and TRBJ1-6; D is unresolved. The germline V gene has CDR1 SNHLY and CDR2 FYNNEI. This CDR3 has 13 amino acids. Trimming pared 8 bases from V and 5 bases from J, leaving 10 bases between. CDR3 sequence (DNA): TGTGCCAGCCAAGGAAGCAATAATTCACCCCTCCACTTT. It is translated as CASQGSNNSPLHF.

This clonotype was seen once. The chain has TRBV7-2 and TRBJ2-5; tentative D call: TRBD1 (6 bases). The end of the DNA is better explained by TRBJ2-1, so the J call may be wrong. The CDR3 spans 14 residues. The germline CDR1 and CDR2 sequences are SGHTA and FQGNSA. CDR3 in DNA: TGTGCCAGCAACCCGACAGGCCTCCAAGAGACCCAGTTCTTC. Translating gives CASNPTGLQETQFF.